This T cell receptor beta chain was documented in a study of cytomegalovirus exposure and HLA in healthy donors. Study-wide results and caveats: Segments of the TCR beta V type were, in most cases, productive about 87% or about 30% of the time in an earlier analysis. Differences between HLA loci emerged in a later analysis of TCR association rates, with DRB1 most and HLA-C fewest.

13 Jbeta primers and 60 Vbeta primers were used for the PCR. TCRdb's table, derived via immunoSEQ multiplex PCR, lists solely in-frame clones and lacks some. The table shows 130,000 or so clones, with 8.9% occurring only once. Germline V lookup: CDR1 SGHTA, CDR2 FQGNSA. Trimming took 6 bases from V and 1 from J; bases not matched to a gene: 10. This CDR3 has 16 amino acids. Of note for this clone: What it binds is not known.

The clonotype comes from a middle-aged woman in good health and CMV-seropositive. Sequencing used PBMCs. The gene calls are TRBV7-2 and TRBJ1-1; 8 bases match TRBD1. CDR3 sequence: CASRPQGAISNTEAFF. The CDR3 coding sequence is TGTGCCAGCAGACCTCAGGGGGCGATTTCGAACACTGAAGCTTTCTTT.